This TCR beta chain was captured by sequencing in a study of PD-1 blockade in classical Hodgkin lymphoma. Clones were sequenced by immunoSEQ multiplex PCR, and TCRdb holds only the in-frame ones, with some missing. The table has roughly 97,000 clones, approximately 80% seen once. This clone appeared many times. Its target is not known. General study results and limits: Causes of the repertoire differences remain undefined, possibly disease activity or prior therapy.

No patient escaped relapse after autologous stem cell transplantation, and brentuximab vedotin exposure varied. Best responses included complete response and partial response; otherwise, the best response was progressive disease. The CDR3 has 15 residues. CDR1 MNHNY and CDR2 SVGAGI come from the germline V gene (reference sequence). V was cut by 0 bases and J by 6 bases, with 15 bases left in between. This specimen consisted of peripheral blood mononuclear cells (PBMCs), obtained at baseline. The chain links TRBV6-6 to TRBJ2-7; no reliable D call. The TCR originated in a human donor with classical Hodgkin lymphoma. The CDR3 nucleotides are TGTGCCAGCAGTTACTCCCCCCCAGGATCAGCCGAGCAGTACTTC. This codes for CASSYSPPGSAEQYF.